The table lists the clone carrying this TCR beta chain with a few counts. Assay used: immunoSEQ multiplex PCR; TCRdb lists only in-frame clones, some missing. This repertoire shows about 190,000 clones, about three quarters found once; its top ten account for roughly 2.8%. V lost 2 bases and J lost 1, with 9 bases in between. The CDR3 length is 14 residues. Germline V gene data show CDR1 as LNHDA and CDR2 as SQIVND (reference sequence). The sample is drawn from a study of blood T cell repertoires in COVID-19. The TCR sequence derives from a woman older than 75 with active or convalescent COVID-19. The rearrangement joins TRBV19 to TRBJ2-7; D gene uncertain. Sequenced material: peripheral blood. CDR3 nucleotides: TGTGCCAGTAGTATATACGCCAGATCCTACGAGCAGTACTTC. Protein sequence: CASSIYARSYEQYF.